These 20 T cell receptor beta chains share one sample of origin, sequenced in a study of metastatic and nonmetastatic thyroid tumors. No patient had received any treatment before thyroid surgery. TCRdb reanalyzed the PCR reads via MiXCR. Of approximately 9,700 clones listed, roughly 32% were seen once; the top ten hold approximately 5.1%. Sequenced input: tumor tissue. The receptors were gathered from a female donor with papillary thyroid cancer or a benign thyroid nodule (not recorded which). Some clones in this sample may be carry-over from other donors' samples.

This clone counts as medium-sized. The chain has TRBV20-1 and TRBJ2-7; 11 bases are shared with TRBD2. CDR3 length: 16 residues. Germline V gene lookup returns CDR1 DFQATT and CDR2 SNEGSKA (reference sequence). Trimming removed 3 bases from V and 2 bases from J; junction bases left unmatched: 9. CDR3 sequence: CSASGVPGLAAYEQYF. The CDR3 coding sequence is TGCAGTGCTAGTGGCGTACCGGGACTAGCGGCCTACGAGCAGTACTTC.

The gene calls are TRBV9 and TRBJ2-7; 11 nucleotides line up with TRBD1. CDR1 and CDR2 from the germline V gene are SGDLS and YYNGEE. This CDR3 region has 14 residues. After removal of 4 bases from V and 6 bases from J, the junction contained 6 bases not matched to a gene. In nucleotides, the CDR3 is TGTGCCAGCAGCCTTGGGACAGGGGGTGGCGAGCAGTACTTC. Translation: CASSLGTGGGEQYF.

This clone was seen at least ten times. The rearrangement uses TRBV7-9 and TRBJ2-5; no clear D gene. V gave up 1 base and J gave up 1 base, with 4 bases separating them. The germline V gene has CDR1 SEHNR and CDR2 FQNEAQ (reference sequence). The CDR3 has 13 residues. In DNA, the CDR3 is TGTGCCAGCAGCTTAGGGGTCCAAGAGACCCAGTACTTC. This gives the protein CASSLGVQETQYF.

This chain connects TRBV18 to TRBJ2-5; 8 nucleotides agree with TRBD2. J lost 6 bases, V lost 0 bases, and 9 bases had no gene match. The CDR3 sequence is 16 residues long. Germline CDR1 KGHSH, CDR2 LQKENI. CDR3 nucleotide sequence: TGTGCCAGCTCACCACCGGGGAGCGGGAGTATTAAGACCCAGTACTTC. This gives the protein CASSPPGSGSIKTQYF.

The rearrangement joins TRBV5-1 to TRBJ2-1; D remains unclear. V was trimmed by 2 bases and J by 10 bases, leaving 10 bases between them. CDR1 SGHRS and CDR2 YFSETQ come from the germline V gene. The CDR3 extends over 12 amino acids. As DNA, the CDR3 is TGCGCCAGCAGCTTTAGCTGTAAGGAGCAGTTCTTC. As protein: CASSFSCKEQFF. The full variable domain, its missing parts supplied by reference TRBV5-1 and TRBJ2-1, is KAGVTQTPRYLIKTRGQQVTLSCSPISGHRSVSWYQQTPGQGLQFLFEYFSETQRNKGNFPGRFSGRQFSNSRSEMNVSTLELGDSALYLCASSFSCKEQFFGPGTRLTVL.

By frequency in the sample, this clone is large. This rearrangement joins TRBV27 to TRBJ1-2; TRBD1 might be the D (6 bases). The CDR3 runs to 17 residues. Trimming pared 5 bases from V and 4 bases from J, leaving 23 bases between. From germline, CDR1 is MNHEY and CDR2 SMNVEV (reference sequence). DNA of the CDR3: TGTGCCAGCAGTCCCCGCGGGGGCGCGGTGTTGATCTATGGCTACACCTTC. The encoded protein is CASSPRGGAVLIYGYTF.

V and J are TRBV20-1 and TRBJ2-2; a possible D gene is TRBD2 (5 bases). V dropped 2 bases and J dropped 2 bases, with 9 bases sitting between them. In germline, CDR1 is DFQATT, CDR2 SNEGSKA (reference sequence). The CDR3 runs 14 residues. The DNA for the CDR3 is TGCAGTGCTAGATTTGGAGGAAACACCGGGGAGCTGTTTTTT. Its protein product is CSARFGGNTGELFF.

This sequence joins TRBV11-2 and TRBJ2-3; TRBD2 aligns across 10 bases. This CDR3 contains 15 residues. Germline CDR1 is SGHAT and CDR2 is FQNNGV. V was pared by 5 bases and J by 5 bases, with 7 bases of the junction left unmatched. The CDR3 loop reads CASSIPGLARDTQYF. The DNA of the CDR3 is TGTGCCAGCAGCATTCCGGGACTAGCGAGAGATACGCAGTATTTT.

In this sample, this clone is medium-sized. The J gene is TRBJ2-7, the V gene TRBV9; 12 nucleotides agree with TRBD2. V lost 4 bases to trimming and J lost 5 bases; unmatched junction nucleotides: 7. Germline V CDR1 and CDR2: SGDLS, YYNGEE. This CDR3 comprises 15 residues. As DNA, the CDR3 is TGTGCCAGCAGCTCCGAGACTAGCGGGAGTAACGAGCAGTACTTC. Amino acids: CASSSETSGSNEQYF.

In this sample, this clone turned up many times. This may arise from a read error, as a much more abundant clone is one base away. The chain's CDR3 is CASSPSGRGETQHF. DNA for the CDR3: TGTGCCAGCAGCCCTAGCGGGAGGGGGGAGACCCAGCACTTC. The V call is TRBV12-3 or TRBV12-4, the J call TRBJ2-5; TRBD2 matches at 12 bases. This CDR3 spans 14 amino acids.

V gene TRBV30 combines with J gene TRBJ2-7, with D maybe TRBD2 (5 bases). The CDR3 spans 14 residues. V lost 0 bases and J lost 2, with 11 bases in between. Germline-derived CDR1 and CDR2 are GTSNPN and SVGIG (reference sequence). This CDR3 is CAWSVLREPYEQYF. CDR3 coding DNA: TGTGCCTGGAGTGTTTTGAGGGAGCCCTACGAGCAGTACTTC.

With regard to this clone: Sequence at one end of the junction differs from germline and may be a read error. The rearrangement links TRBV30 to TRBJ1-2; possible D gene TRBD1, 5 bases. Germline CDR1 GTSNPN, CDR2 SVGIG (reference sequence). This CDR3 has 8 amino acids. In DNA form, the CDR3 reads TGTGCCTGGAGTGACAGGCTTTTC. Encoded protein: CAWSDRLF.

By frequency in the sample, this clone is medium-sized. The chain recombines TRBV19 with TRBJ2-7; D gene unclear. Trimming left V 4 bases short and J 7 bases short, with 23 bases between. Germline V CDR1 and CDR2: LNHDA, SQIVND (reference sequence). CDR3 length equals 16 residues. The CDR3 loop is CASSNPKRLSGLEQYF. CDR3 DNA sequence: TGTGCCAGTAGTAACCCTAAGAGGCTCTCTGGGTTAGAGCAGTACTTC.

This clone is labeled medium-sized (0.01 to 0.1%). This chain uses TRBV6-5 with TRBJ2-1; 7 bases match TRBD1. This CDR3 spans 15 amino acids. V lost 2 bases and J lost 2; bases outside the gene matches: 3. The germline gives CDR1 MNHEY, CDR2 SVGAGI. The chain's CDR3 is CASSYRTGTYNEQFF. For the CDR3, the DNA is TGTGCCAGCAGTTACAGGACAGGTACCTACAATGAGCAGTTCTTC.

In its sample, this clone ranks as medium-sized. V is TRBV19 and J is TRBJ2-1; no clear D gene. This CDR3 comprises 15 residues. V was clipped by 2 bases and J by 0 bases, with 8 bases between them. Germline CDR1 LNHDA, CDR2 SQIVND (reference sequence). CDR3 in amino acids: CASSIFLSSYNEQFF. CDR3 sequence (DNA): TGTGCCAGTAGTATATTTTTGAGCTCCTACAATGAGCAGTTCTTC.

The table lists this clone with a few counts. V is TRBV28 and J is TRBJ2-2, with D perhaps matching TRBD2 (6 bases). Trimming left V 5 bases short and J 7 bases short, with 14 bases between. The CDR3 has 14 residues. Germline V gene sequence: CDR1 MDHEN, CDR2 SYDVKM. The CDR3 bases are TGTGCCAGCAGTCCCTCTAGCGCAAGCGGGGAGCTGTTTTTT. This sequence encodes CASSPSSASGELFF.

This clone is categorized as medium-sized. Here the CDR3 DNA reads TGTGCCAGCAGTAGATGGGCAGGGTCGAATGAAAAACTGTTTTTT. It encodes CASSRWAGSNEKLFF. The chain carries TRBV28 and TRBJ1-4, with a weak D call TRBD1 (5 bases). Trimming pared 5 bases from V and 5 bases from J, leaving 15 bases between. CDR3 length: 15 residues. Germline CDR1 is MDHEN and CDR2 is SYDVKM. Full variable domain (outside the CDR3, taken from reference TRBV28 and TRBJ1-4): DVKVTQSSRYLVKRTGEKVFLECVQDMDHENMFWYRQDPGLGLRLIYFSYDVKMKEKGDIPEGYSVSREKKERFSLILESASTNQTSMYLCASSRWAGSNEKLFFGSGTQLSVL.

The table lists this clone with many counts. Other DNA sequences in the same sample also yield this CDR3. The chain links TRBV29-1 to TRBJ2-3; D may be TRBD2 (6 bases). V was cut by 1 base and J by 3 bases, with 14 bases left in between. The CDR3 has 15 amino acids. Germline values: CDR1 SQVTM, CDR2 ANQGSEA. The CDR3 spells CSVEVRGRGTDTQYF. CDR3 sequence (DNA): TGCAGCGTTGAAGTACGGGGGAGAGGGACAGATACGCAGTATTTT.

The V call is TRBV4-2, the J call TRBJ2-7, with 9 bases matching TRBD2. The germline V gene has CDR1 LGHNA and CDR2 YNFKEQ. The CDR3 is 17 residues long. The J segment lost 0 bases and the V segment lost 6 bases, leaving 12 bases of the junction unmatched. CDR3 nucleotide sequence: TGTGCCAGCAGTTCCCCGGCCAGCGGGGGGTCCTCCTACGAGCAGTACTTC. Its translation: CASSSPASGGSSYEQYF.

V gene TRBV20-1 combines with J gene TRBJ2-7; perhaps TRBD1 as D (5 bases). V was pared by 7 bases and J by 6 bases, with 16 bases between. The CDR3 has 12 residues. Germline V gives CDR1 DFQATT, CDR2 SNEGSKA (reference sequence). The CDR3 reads CSDSKDMAEQYF. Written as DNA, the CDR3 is TGCAGTGATAGCAAGGACATGGCCGAGCAGTACTTC.